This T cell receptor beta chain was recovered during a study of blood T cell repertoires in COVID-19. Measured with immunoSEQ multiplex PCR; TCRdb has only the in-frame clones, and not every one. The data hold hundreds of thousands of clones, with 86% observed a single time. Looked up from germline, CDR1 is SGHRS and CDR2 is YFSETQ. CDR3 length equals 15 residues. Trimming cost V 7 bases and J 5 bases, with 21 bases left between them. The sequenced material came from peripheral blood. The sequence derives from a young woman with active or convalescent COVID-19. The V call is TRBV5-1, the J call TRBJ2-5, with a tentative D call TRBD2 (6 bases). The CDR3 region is CASCGGEGGWETQYF. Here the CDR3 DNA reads TGCGCCAGCTGCGGAGGGGAAGGTGGATGGGAGACCCAGTACTTC. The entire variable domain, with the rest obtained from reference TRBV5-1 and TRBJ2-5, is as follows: KAGVTQTPRYLIKTRGQQVTLSCSPISGHRSVSWYQQTPGQGLQFLFEYFSETQRNKGNFPGRFSGRQFSNSRSEMNVSTLELGDSALYLCASCGGEGGWETQYFGPGTRLLVL.